One and the same sample provided the 27 T cell receptor beta chains below, sequenced in a study of tumor-infiltrating lymphocytes in primary liver carcinoma. Co-extracted RNA and DNA came from roughly 20-30 mg of unsorted bulk tissue. A constant-region primer primed TCR beta cDNA synthesis from about 0.55 ug of total RNA. Sequencing libraries for TCR beta derived from three nested multiplex PCR rounds that used slightly modified ARM-PCR. A C-beta reverse primer was combined with TRBV1-TRBV30 forward primers in the first two PCR rounds, and each round had around 10 cycles. TCRdb reanalysed the multiplex PCR reads using MiXCR and keeps one entry per CDR3 protein. The table has 40,000 to 60,000 distinct CDR3 sequences, about 68% seen once. The sequenced sample consisted of liver tumor tissue from sampling region 3. The subset was: tumor region T3, left-lateral pole. The receptors were sampled from a middle-aged man with primary liver carcinoma and hepatitis B virus infection.

This clonotype has a handful of counts. This may stem from a read error, because a much larger clone lies one nucleotide away. This likely comes from a read error, as the CDR3 has no conserved phenylalanine or tryptophan at its end. This sequence joins TRBV29-1 and TRBJ2-1, with unresolved D. The germline V and J ends were trimmed by 3 bases and 6 bases, with 9 bases remaining between them. CDR3 size: 12 residues. From germline, CDR1 is SQVTM and CDR2 ANQGSEA. CDR3 region: CSVDQESNEQFL. The CDR3 DNA reads as TGCAGCGTTGATCAGGAATCCAATGAGCAGTTCTTA.

In regard to this clonotype: The junction departs from germline at one end; a sequencing error may be responsible. The V gene is TRBV7-8, the J gene TRBJ2-7; D tentatively fits TRBD1 or TRBD2 (5 bases each). Germline values: CDR1 SGHVS, CDR2 FQNEAQ. The CDR3 has 13 residues. This CDR3 reads CASRGDTSYEQCF. CDR3 DNA sequence: TGTGCCAGCAGGGGGGATACGTCCTACGAGCAGTGCTTC.

Note on this clonotype: The conserved closing phenylalanine or tryptophan is absent in this CDR3, likely reflecting a read error. This rearrangement joins TRBV29-1 to TRBJ2-7; 9 bases are shared with TRBD1. The CDR3 runs to 15 residues. Germline V lookup: CDR1 SQVTM, CDR2 ANQGSEA. The V and J ends lost 0 bases and 3 bases, in that order; junction bases with no gene match: 6. The CDR3 loop is CSVEEERQGVYEQYS. Written as DNA, the CDR3 is TGCAGCGTTGAAGAAGAAAGACAGGGGGTCTACGAGCAGTACTCC.

On this clonotype itself: The missing conserved phenylalanine or tryptophan at the end of this CDR3 makes a read error likely. The rearrangement uses TRBV10-3 and TRBJ2-3, with 7 bases that match TRBD1. CDR1 is ENHRY and CDR2 is SYGVKD in the germline V gene. The CDR3 length is 16 residues. CDR3 in DNA: TGTGTCATCAGTGAGTCGAAGGGGGCCGTCAGAGATACGCAGTATTAT. Residues: CVISESKGAVRDTQYY.

V and J are TRBV29-1 and TRBJ2-1; D may be TRBD2 (5 bases). Per germline, CDR1 SQVTM and CDR2 ANQGSEA. The CDR3 sequence is 14 residues long. Trimming pared 5 bases from V and 5 bases from J, leaving 16 bases between. The CDR3 nucleotides are TGCAGCGTTCCGACTAACGGCAACCACAATGAGCAGTTCTTC. It specifies CSVPTNGNHNEQFF.

The sample holds many counts of this clonotype. The chain is built from TRBV5-6 and TRBJ2-5; 8 bases agree with TRBD2. The CDR3 runs to 13 residues. From germline, CDR1 is SGHDT and CDR2 YYEEEE. J gave up 2 bases and V 4 bases, and 1 base lay outside the gene matches. Written as DNA, the CDR3 is TGTGCCAGCAGCCGACTAGCGCAAGAGACCCAGTACTTC. It encodes CASSRLAQETQYF.

Points on this clonotype: Here the CDR3 omits its conserved ending phenylalanine or tryptophan, so a read error is the likely source. The CDR3 DNA follows: TGTGCTAGCAGTTACTCGCCAGGGGAAGAGACCCAGTACTCC. It is translated as CASSYSPGEETQYS. The chain couples TRBV6-6 to TRBJ2-5, with a possible D match to TRBD1 (6 bases). The V gene's germline CDR1 is MNHNY and CDR2 SVGAGI (reference sequence). The CDR3 loop spans 14 amino acids.

On this clonotype: An end of the junction does not agree with germline; a read error may underlie this. The chain links TRBV6-1 to TRBJ1-5, with D possibly being TRBD1 (5 bases). CDR1 and CDR2 (germline): MNHNS, SASEGT. The CDR3 totals 15 residues. The CDR3 protein is CVSSGGWTTDQPQHF. DNA of the CDR3: TGTGTCAGCAGTGGGGGGTGGACAACCGATCAGCCCCAGCATTTT.

This clonotype was counted ten times or more. The chain has TRBV20-1 and TRBJ2-1; 8 positions agree with TRBD2. CDR1 and CDR2 from the germline V gene are DFQATT and SNEGSKA (reference sequence). The CDR3 has 13 amino acids. The junction had 4 bases not matched to a gene; V was cut back by 3 bases and J by 6 bases. The CDR3 reads CSARGTSSNEQFF. The CDR3 DNA follows: TGCAGTGCTAGGGGGACTAGTAGCAATGAGCAGTTCTTC.

Comment on this clonotype: One end of the junction fails to match germline, which may point to a read error. V gene TRBV11-2 combines with J gene TRBJ2-1; maybe TRBD1 (5 bases). CDR1 is SGHAT, CDR2 FQNNGV, per germline. The CDR3 totals 22 residues. The CDR3 coding sequence is TGTGCCAGCAGCCTCTCCTACCAGGGTCCCGTGAAACAGATTCGCTCCTACAATGAGGAGTTCTTC. It codes for CASSLSYQGPVKQIRSYNEEFF.

Remarks on this clonotype: One end of the junction fails to match germline, which may point to a read error. The chain combines TRBV6-1 with TRBJ2-5; TRBD1 agrees at 7 bases. This CDR3 comprises 15 residues. Looked up from germline, CDR1 is MNHNS and CDR2 is SASEGT. The CDR3: CASSEVKTGRGTQYF. The DNA for the CDR3 is TGTGCCAGCAGCGAAGTAAAGACAGGGAGAGGGACCCAGTACTTC.

A remark on this clonotype: A read error may explain this, as a much larger clone is one base away. CDR3: CASSGFAGGGNEQFF. The CDR3 coding sequence is TGTGCCAGCAGCGGTTTTGCAGGGGGGGGCAATGAGCAGTTCTTC. The chain combines TRBV28 with TRBJ2-1, with D perhaps being TRBD1 or TRBD2 (7 bases each). The CDR3 runs to 15 residues. Per the germline V gene, CDR1 is MDHEN and CDR2 is SYDVKM. Trimming stripped 6 bases from V and 6 bases from J, with 18 bases between.

To note about this clonotype: This may stem from a read error, because a much larger clone lies one nucleotide away. This sequence joins TRBV28 and TRBJ2-7; possibly TRBD1 or TRBD2 for D (5 bases each). V lost 6 bases to trimming and J lost 3 bases, with 21 bases between them. Germline V gene data show CDR1 as MDHEN and CDR2 as SYDVKM. The CDR3 has 16 residues. Here the CDR3 reads CASSQTGTGSYYEQYF. The CDR3 bases are TGTGCCAGCAGCCAAACCGGGACGGGGAGCTACTACGAGCAGTACTTC.

A remark on this clonotype: It may be a read error: a sequence one base away is much more abundant. The J gene is TRBJ2-5, the V gene TRBV12-3 or TRBV12-4; TRBD2 might be the D (6 bases). V was trimmed by 6 bases and J by 4 bases, leaving 18 bases between them. There are 15 residues in the CDR3. The CDR3 bases are TGTGCCAGCAGCACCTACCCCGGGAGCGGAGAGACCCAGTACTTC. Protein: CASSTYPGSGETQYF.

As concerns this clonotype: This is likely a read error, given that the CDR3 carries no conserved phenylalanine or tryptophan at its end. The gene calls are TRBV6-6 and TRBJ2-3; D gene ambiguous. The CDR3 totals 15 residues. CDR1 MNHNY and CDR2 SVGAGI come from the germline V gene (reference sequence). The CDR3 coding sequence is TGTGCCAGCAGCCCCGGGCATTCGGGCACGGATACGCAGTATTTG. Translation gives CASSPGHSGTDTQYL.

The chain recombines TRBV11-2 with TRBJ1-3, with a possible D match to TRBD1 (5 bases). The CDR3 has 14 residues. V lost 0 bases and J lost 7, with 10 bases in between. CDR1 and CDR2 (germline): SGHAT, FQNNGV. The CDR3 DNA reads as TGTGCCAGCAGCTTAGAGACGGGGCGGAACACCATATATTTT. Translation: CASSLETGRNTIYF.

Concerning this clonotype itself: One end of the junction fails to match germline, which may point to a read error. The J gene is TRBJ1-1, the V gene TRBV29-1, with a tentative D call TRBD1 (5 bases). In germline, CDR1 is SQVTM, CDR2 ANQGSEA. The CDR3 contains 13 residues. CDR3 loop: CSVAEQVNTEALF. Here the CDR3 DNA reads TGCAGCGTTGCCGAACAGGTTAACACTGAAGCTCTCTTT.

A remark on this clonotype: Likely a read error: the CDR3 ends without its conserved phenylalanine or tryptophan. The DNA is omitted, as the CDR3 cannot be located on it reliably, and the CDR3 follows TCRdb's listing. V is TRBV29-1 and J is TRBJ1-1. Per germline, CDR1 SQVTM and CDR2 ANQGSEA. A total of 12 residues make up the CDR3, ends included. CDR3 sequence reads: CSVGKGSTEVFL.

A note on this clonotype: Without the conserved terminal phenylalanine or tryptophan, this CDR3 likely stems from a read error. V gene TRBV11-2 combines with J gene TRBJ2-7; D might be TRBD2 (6 bases). Germline CDR1 reads SGHAT; CDR2 reads FQNNGV. This CDR3 is 15 amino acids long. The V gene lost 5 bases and the J gene lost 4 bases, with 18 bases spanning the gap. CDR3 in DNA: TGTGCCAGCAGCCGAGGTTCTAGGAGGGCTTACGAGCAGTACTAC. It specifies CASSRGSRRAYEQYY.

This clonotype was observed many times. DNA of the CDR3: TGTGCCAGCAGTACCCCGGTCGACAGGCGTCGTCCAGGAAACACCATATATTTT. Translated: CASSTPVDRRRPGNTIYF. The rearrangement joins TRBV28 to TRBJ1-3, with D possibly TRBD1 on 6 matching bases. This CDR3 has 18 amino acids. In germline, CDR1 is MDHEN, CDR2 SYDVKM. Trimming removed 5 bases at V and 4 bases at J, with 24 bases between. Full variable domain (rest looked up from reference TRBV28 and TRBJ1-3): DVKVTQSSRYLVKRTGEKVFLECVQDMDHENMFWYRQDPGLGLRLIYFSYDVKMKEKGDIPEGYSVSREKKERFSLILESASTNQTSMYLCASSTPVDRRRPGNTIYFGEGSWLTVV.

This clonotype was seen a handful of times. Given a much more abundant clone one base away, this may be a read error. The genes are TRBV5-6 and TRBJ2-5; weak D call: TRBD2 (6 bases). With 4 bases removed from V and 2 bases from J, the gap between germline ends came to 9 bases. The CDR3 totals 13 residues. Germline values: CDR1 SGHDT, CDR2 YYEEEE. CDR3 loop: CASSRLEQETQYF. The CDR3 DNA is TGTGCCAGCAGCCGACTAGAGCAAGAGACCCAGTACTTC.

Notes on this clonotype: The junction and the germline gene differ at one end; a read error may be behind it. The chain links TRBV12-3 or TRBV12-4 to TRBJ2-1, with 10 positions matching TRBD2. The CDR3 is 14 amino acids. The CDR3: CAGSRASGSNEQFF. DNA for the CDR3: TGTGCCGGCAGCCGGGCTAGCGGGAGCAATGAGCAGTTCTTC.

This clonotype was detected ten times or more. The rearrangement links TRBV24-1 to TRBJ2-1; 9 bases match TRBD2. From germline, CDR1 is KGHDR and CDR2 SFDVKD. The CDR3 totals 16 residues. The junction had 6 bases not matched to a gene; V was cut back by 0 bases and J by 7 bases. CDR3 loop: CATSDLGAGGPNEQFF. DNA of the CDR3: TGTGCCACCAGTGATTTGGGGGCGGGAGGGCCTAATGAGCAGTTCTTC.

In its sample, this clonotype was seen a few times. One end of the junction fails to match germline, which may point to a read error. V is TRBV5-5 and J is TRBJ2-4; D is tentatively TRBD1 or TRBD2 (5 bases each). The V gene's germline CDR1 is SGHKS and CDR2 YYEKEE (reference sequence). The CDR3 spans 14 residues. CDR3 nucleotides: TGTGCCAGCAGTCTAGAGGCCGGGGCGAACATTCGGTACTTC. This sequence encodes CASSLEAGANIRYF. The entire variable domain, with the rest obtained from reference TRBV5-5 and TRBJ2-4, is as follows: DAGVTQSPTHLIKTRGQQVTLRCSPISGHKSVSWYQQVLGQGPQFIFQYYEKEERGRGNFPDRFSARQFPNYSSELNVNALLLGDSALYLCASSLEAGANIRYFGAGTRLSVL.

About this clonotype: An end of the junction does not agree with germline; a read error may underlie this. The chain uses TRBV6-5 and TRBJ2-1, with 11 bases lining up with TRBD2. CDR3 size: 17 residues. CDR1 is MNHEY, CDR2 SVGAGI, per germline. The CDR3: CASNYLSGTSGYNEQFF. The CDR3 DNA reads as TGTGCCAGCAATTACCTTTCCGGGACTAGCGGCTACAATGAGCAGTTCTTC.

This clonotype was observed a few times. The V call is TRBV10-2, the J call TRBJ2-1, with D tentatively TRBD2 (5 bases). The V end lost 0 bases, the J end lost 5 bases, and 14 bases lay between the germline ends. CDR3 length: 16 amino acids. The germline V gene has CDR1 WSHSY and CDR2 SAAADI. The CDR3 DNA reads as TGCGCCAGCAGTGAGTCGAGGGCTTGCGGTCACAATGAGCAGTTCTTC. It codes for CASSESRACGHNEQFF.

As concerns this clonotype: One junction end disagrees with the germline gene, perhaps due to a read error. V gene TRBV10-3 combines with J gene TRBJ1-2; a weak D match, TRBD1 (6 bases). The germline CDR1 and CDR2 sequences are ENHRY and SYGVKD. The CDR3 covers 16 residues. The CDR3 loop is CAISESDRGREGGYAF. The CDR3 DNA reads as TGTGCCATCAGTGAGTCGGACAGAGGGCGCGAAGGTGGCTACGCCTTC.